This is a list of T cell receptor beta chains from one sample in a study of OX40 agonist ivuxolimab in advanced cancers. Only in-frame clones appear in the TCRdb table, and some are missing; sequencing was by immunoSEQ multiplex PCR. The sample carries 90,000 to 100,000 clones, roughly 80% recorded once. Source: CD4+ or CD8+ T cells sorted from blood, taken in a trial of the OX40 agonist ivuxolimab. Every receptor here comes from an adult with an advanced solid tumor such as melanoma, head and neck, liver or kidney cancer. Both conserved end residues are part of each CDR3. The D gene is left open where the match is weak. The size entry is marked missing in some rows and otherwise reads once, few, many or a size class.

CASSFRTGPTDTQYF	TGTGCCAGCAGCTTCCGGACAGGACCCACAGATACGCAGTATTTT	-	TRBV7-2	TRBD1	TRBJ2-3
CASSITGTSDEQYF	TGTGCCAGTAGTATTACCGGGACTAGTGACGAGCAGTACTTC	-	TRBV19	TRBD2	TRBJ2-7
CASSPRQGREKLFF	TGTGCCAGCAGCCCCAGACAGGGACGCGAAAAACTGTTTTTT	once	TRBV14	TRBD1	TRBJ1-4
CASMMDRGLGNTIYF	TGTGCCAGCATGATGGACAGGGGGCTTGGAAACACCATATATTTT	-	TRBV27	TRBD1	TRBJ1-3
CASSLVSGRNEQFF	TGTGCCAGCAGTTTAGTCAGTGGGAGGAATGAGCAGTTCTTC	-	TRBV28	-	TRBJ2-1
CASSPGLVAGGPGDTQYF	TGTGCCAGCTCTCCCGGGCTGGTAGCGGGGGGGCCAGGAGATACGCAGTATTTT	-	TRBV18	TRBD2	TRBJ2-3
CASSPAPTEAFF	TGTGCCAGCAGCCCAGCGCCCACTGAAGCTTTCTTT	-	TRBV7-9	-	TRBJ1-1
CASKLGGTSGRSSYNEQFF	TGTGCCAGCAAGCTTGGCGGGACTAGCGGGAGGTCCTCCTACAATGAGCAGTTCTTC	-	TRBV5-4	TRBD2	TRBJ2-1
CASSQDRWISYNEQFF	TGTGCCAGCAGCCAAGATAGGTGGATTTCCTACAATGAGCAGTTCTTC	-	TRBV14	-	TRBJ2-1
CASSESGQPAFF	TGTGCCAGCAGTGAAAGTGGGCAGCCAGCTTTCTTT	-	TRBV2	-	TRBJ1-1
CASSQLGPTGGQPQHF	TGCGCCAGCAGCCAACTGGGGCCGACAGGGGGTCAGCCCCAGCATTTT	-	TRBV4-3	TRBD1	TRBJ1-5
CASRISGRGDTQYF	TGTGCCAGCAGGATTAGCGGGAGGGGGGATACGCAGTATTTT	once	TRBV6-5	TRBD2	TRBJ2-3
CASSQLKQGPRTEAFF	TGTGCCAGCAGTCAGCTGAAACAGGGTCCTCGCACTGAAGCTTTCTTT	-	TRBV27	-	TRBJ1-1
CASSLGQGARTQYF	TGTGCCAGCAGCTTAGGCCAGGGGGCGCGTACGCAGTATTTT	-	TRBV11-3	TRBD1	TRBJ2-3
CASSYGDRRSTDTQYF	TGTGCCAGCAGTTACGGGGACAGGAGAAGCACAGATACGCAGTATTTT	-	TRBV6-5	TRBD1	TRBJ2-3
CASSPGTGTLYEQYF	TGTGCCAGCTCACCAGGGACAGGGACCTTATACGAGCAGTACTTC	-	TRBV18	TRBD1	TRBJ2-7
CASSTGEYNGYTF	TGTGCCAGCAGTACAGGGGAGTATAATGGCTACACCTTC	-	TRBV11-2	TRBD1	TRBJ1-2
CASSPWEATSPLHF	TGTGCCAGCAGTCCCTGGGAAGCTACATCACCCCTCCACTTT	-	TRBV27	-	TRBJ1-6
CASRLGQGRYTF	TGTGCCAGCAGACTGGGACAGGGGCGCTACACCTTC	once	TRBV5-8	TRBD1	TRBJ1-2
CASSVAPIADTQYF	TGTGCCAGCAGCGTCGCCCCGATCGCAGATACGCAGTATTTT	-	TRBV9	-	TRBJ2-3
CASSFGSVETQYF	TGTGCCAGCAGCTTCGGGAGTGTAGAGACCCAGTACTTC	-	TRBV7-2	-	TRBJ2-5
CASSPHTRSTDTQYF	TGTGCCAGCAGCCCACACACTAGAAGCACAGATACGCAGTATTTT	once	TRBV7-2	-	TRBJ2-3
CASNRQGSYGYTF	TGTGCCAGCAACCGACAGGGAAGCTATGGCTACACCTTC	once	TRBV6-1	TRBD1	TRBJ1-2
CASNTVLPRYGYTF	TGTGCCAGCAACACGGTTCTACCGAGGTATGGCTACACCTTC	-	TRBV28	-	TRBJ1-2
CASSLDLAGITDTQYF	TGTGCCAGCAGCCTGGATCTAGCGGGAATCACAGATACGCAGTATTTT	few	TRBV5-4	TRBD2	TRBJ2-3
CASSKSGSYEQYF	TGTGCCAGCAGTAAGAGCGGGTCCTACGAGCAGTACTTC	few	TRBV6-5	-	TRBJ2-7
CATSRDPLAGGNEQFF	TGTGCCACCAGCAGAGACCCACTAGCGGGAGGGAATGAGCAGTTCTTC	once	TRBV15	TRBD2	TRBJ2-1
CASHPTRLAGETQYF	TGTGCCAGCCACCCAACGCGGCTAGCGGGAGAGACCCAGTACTTC	-	TRBV6-1	TRBD2	TRBJ2-5
CASRASPPQPQHF	TGTGCCAGCCGAGCCTCGCCGCCTCAGCCCCAGCATTTT	-	TRBV5-5	-	TRBJ1-5
CASSLLGSGNTGELFF	TGTGCCAGCAGCCTGCTGGGTAGCGGGAACACCGGGGAGCTGTTTTTT	once	TRBV7-3	-	TRBJ2-2
CASSRDRGVGYTF	TGTGCCAGCAGTCGAGACAGGGGAGTTGGCTACACCTTC	few	TRBV6-5	TRBD1	TRBJ1-2
CASSTTTGGSYNSPLHF	TGTGCCAGCAGCACCACGACAGGGGGTTCTTATAATTCACCCCTCCACTTT	-	TRBV21-1	-	TRBJ1-6
CASSLEQGAYNEQFF	TGCGCCAGCAGCTTGGAACAGGGGGCTTACAATGAGCAGTTCTTC	-	TRBV5-1	TRBD1	TRBJ2-1
CASRRGGNEKLFF	TGCGCCAGCAGACGAGGGGGTAATGAAAAACTGTTTTTT	-	TRBV5-1	-	TRBJ1-4
CASRYGTVGPGELFF	TGTGCCAGCAGGTACGGGACAGTGGGTCCCGGGGAGCTGTTTTTT	-	TRBV28	TRBD1	TRBJ2-2
CASSAEETQYF	TGCGCCAGCAGCGCGGAAGAGACCCAGTACTTC	-	TRBV5-1	-	TRBJ2-5
CASSPETGAYEQYF	TGTGCCAGCTCGCCTGAAACAGGGGCCTACGAGCAGTACTTC	-	TRBV18	TRBD1	TRBJ2-7
CASSGETGVTEAFF	TGTGCCAGCAGTGGGGAGACAGGGGTTACTGAAGCTTTCTTT	-	TRBV6-1	TRBD1	TRBJ1-1
CASRRYNEQFF	TGTGCCAGCAGGCGATACAATGAGCAGTTCTTC	-	TRBV7-2	-	TRBJ2-1
CASSLDQASGSRQFF	TGTGCCAGCAGCTTAGATCAAGCTAGCGGGAGTAGGCAGTTCTTC	once	TRBV11-2	TRBD2	TRBJ2-1
CSALRHNEQFF	TGCAGTGCCCTAAGACACAATGAGCAGTTCTTC	-	TRBV20-1	-	TRBJ2-1
CASSPQGYTEAFF	TGTGCCAGCAGCCCCCAGGGGTACACTGAAGCTTTCTTT	few	TRBV7-2	-	TRBJ1-1
CAWSPPGHFSYEQYF	TGTGCCTGGAGTCCCCCCGGACATTTCTCCTACGAGCAGTACTTC	-	TRBV30	-	TRBJ2-7
CASSEIGGRRGTGELFF	TGTGCCAGCAGTGAAATCGGCGGCCGACGGGGGACCGGGGAGCTGTTTTTT	-	TRBV2	-	TRBJ2-2
CASNRGLRQYEQFF	TGTGCCAGCAACCGGGGACTTCGCCAGTATGAGCAGTTCTTC	few	TRBV2	-	TRBJ2-1
CASSQERGNEQFF	TGTGCCAGCAGCCAAGAGAGGGGTAATGAGCAGTTCTTC	-	TRBV7-8	-	TRBJ2-1
CASSARGTGLRTQYF	TGTGCCAGCAGCGCTAGGGGTACAGGGTTAAGGACGCAGTATTTT	-	TRBV7-2	-	TRBJ2-3
CASSLVGVNEKLFF	TGTGCCAGCAGCTTGGTGGGGGTTAATGAAAAACTGTTTTTT	-	TRBV5-4	-	TRBJ1-4
CASSQAGTGELFF	TGCGCCAGCAGCCAAGCGGGTACCGGGGAGCTGTTTTTT	once	TRBV4-3	-	TRBJ2-2